A selection of T cell receptor beta chains follows, all from one sample in a study of blood T cell repertoires in COVID-19. Libraries were prepared by immunoSEQ multiplex PCR; TCRdb keeps only in-frame clonotypes and omits some of them. This table has hundreds of thousands of clones, around 86% appearing once. The sequencing input was peripheral blood. The receptors were gathered from a woman in her 30s who had recovered from COVID-19. Each CDR3 is given with its conserved first and last residue. The order of the fields is J gene, D gene, clone size, V gene, CDR3 protein, CDR3 DNA. D genes are given only for firm matches. Clone size appears in some rows only: once, few, many, or a class for an expanded clone.

TRBJ1-5	NA	NA	TRBV28	CASSSPDRNNQPQHF	TGTGCCAGCAGTTCCCCGGACAGAAACAATCAGCCCCAGCATTTT
TRBJ2-1	TRBD1	NA	TRBV29-1	CSVEPGQGRIFNEQFF	TGCAGCGTTGAACCGGGACAGGGAAGGATTTTCAATGAGCAGTTCTTC
TRBJ1-4	TRBD1	once	TRBV5-1	CASSLQGESGKLFF	TGCGCCAGCAGCTTGCAGGGGGAGTCGGGGAAGCTGTTTTTT
TRBJ2-7	NA	NA	TRBV10-3	CAISPQRDEQYF	TGTGCCATCAGTCCCCAGAGGGACGAGCAGTACTTC
TRBJ2-1	NA	NA	TRBV27	CASSPTSGVNEQFF	TGTGCCAGCAGCCCTACTAGTGGGGTGAATGAGCAGTTCTTC
TRBJ1-2	NA	NA	TRBV3-1/TRBV3-2	CASSQDGLIPNYGYTF	TGTGCCAGCAGCCAGGACGGACTGATCCCCAACTATGGCTACACCTTC
TRBJ1-4	NA	NA	TRBV19	CASSRGTRGVNEKLFF	TGTGCCAGTAGTAGAGGCACCCGGGGGGTGAATGAAAAACTGTTTTTT
TRBJ2-7	TRBD1	NA	TRBV11-3	CASSPPDRAYEQYF	TGTGCCAGCAGCCCCCCGGACAGGGCCTACGAGCAGTACTTC
TRBJ2-1	TRBD1	NA	TRBV2	CASSRQGAYNEQFF	TGTGCCAGCAGTCGACAGGGGGCCTACAATGAGCAGTTCTTC
TRBJ2-7	TRBD1	NA	TRBV24-1	CATSDKDRGPYEQYF	TGTGCCACCAGTGATAAAGACAGGGGACCCTACGAGCAGTACTTC
TRBJ1-1	NA	few	TRBV7-9	CASLDQRGGTEAFF	TGTGCCAGCTTGGACCAACGGGGGGGCACTGAAGCTTTCTTT
TRBJ2-3	NA	NA	TRBV28	CASRTPGAGTDTQYF	TGTGCCAGCAGGACCCCAGGGGCGGGCACAGATACGCAGTATTTT
TRBJ2-1	TRBD2	NA	TRBV2	CASSEGGGGAYNEQFF	TGTGCCAGCAGTGAAGGAGGCGGGGGGGCCTACAATGAGCAGTTCTTC
TRBJ1-2	NA	NA	TRBV11-3	CASSPRSYGYTF	TGTGCCAGCAGCCCCCGTTCCTATGGCTACACCTTC
TRBJ1-1	TRBD1	NA	TRBV4-1	CASSQAVRDRNTEAFF	TGCGCCAGCAGCCAAGCTGTCCGGGACAGGAACACTGAAGCTTTCTTT
TRBJ1-1	NA	NA	TRBV5-6	CASSLLSWQNTEAFF	TGTGCCAGCAGCTTGTTATCCTGGCAGAACACTGAAGCTTTCTTT
TRBJ2-7	NA	NA	TRBV20-1	CSASISGAYEQYF	TGCAGTGCTAGTATTTCCGGAGCCTACGAGCAGTACTTC
TRBJ1-1	NA	NA	TRBV18	CASSPTGHGNTEAFF	TGTGCCAGCTCACCCACGGGACACGGGAACACTGAAGCTTTCTTT
TRBJ1-6	NA	NA	TRBV6-6	CASRADSNRDNSPLHF	TGTGCCAGCAGGGCCGACAGCAACCGAGATAATTCACCCCTCCACTTT
TRBJ2-5	NA	NA	TRBV7-2	CASSLYIGETQYF	TGTGCCAGCAGCTTATACATTGGTGAGACCCAGTACTTC
TRBJ1-1	NA	NA	TRBV11-3	CASSLRSAGGNTEAFF	TGTGCCAGCAGCTTAAGGTCCGCGGGCGGGAACACTGAAGCTTTCTTT
TRBJ1-2	NA	NA	TRBV16	CASSQSSEDGYTF	TGTGCCAGCAGCCAATCTTCGGAGGATGGCTACACCTTC
TRBJ2-1	NA	NA	TRBV5-4	CASSAGRSSGENEQFF	TGTGCCAGCAGCGCCGGACGTTCTTCTGGGGAGAATGAGCAGTTCTTC
TRBJ2-1	NA	NA	TRBV7-9	CASSTGQGAYNEQFF	TGTGCCAGCAGCACCGGACAAGGAGCCTACAATGAGCAGTTCTTC
TRBJ2-7	TRBD2	NA	TRBV11-2	CASSLVTSGRAYEQYF	TGTGCCAGCAGCTTAGTGACTAGCGGGAGGGCCTACGAGCAGTACTTC
TRBJ1-1	NA	NA	TRBV6-4	CASSDSDSHEAFF	TGTGCCAGCAGTGACTCAGACAGCCACGAAGCTTTCTTT
TRBJ2-2	TRBD1	NA	TRBV4-3	CASSPGQGSAGELFF	TGCGCCAGCAGCCCCGGACAGGGGAGCGCCGGGGAGCTGTTTTTT
TRBJ1-3	NA	NA	TRBV12-3/TRBV12-4	CASSFLGDTIYF	TGTGCCAGCAGTTTTCTAGGAGACACCATATATTTT
TRBJ2-5	TRBD2	NA	TRBV5-4	CASNHGGGQETQYF	TGTGCCAGCAATCACGGGGGGGGCCAAGAGACCCAGTACTTC
TRBJ1-1	NA	NA	TRBV28	CASRIQGNEAFF	TGTGCCAGCAGGATACAGGGCAATGAAGCTTTCTTT
TRBJ2-7	TRBD2	NA	TRBV4-1	CASSLESGSGYEQYF	TGCGCCAGCAGCCTGGAAAGCGGGAGTGGATACGAGCAGTACTTC
TRBJ2-5	NA	NA	TRBV3-1/TRBV3-2	CASSQGGQETQYF	TGTGCCAGCAGCCAAGGAGGTCAAGAGACCCAGTACTTC
TRBJ2-3	TRBD2	NA	TRBV10-1	CASSDPGLAPDTQYF	TGCGCCAGCAGTGATCCGGGACTAGCCCCAGATACGCAGTATTTT
TRBJ2-1	TRBD2	NA	TRBV11-2	CASSLRGDYSYNEQFF	TGTGCCAGCAGCTTACGGGGGGATTACTCCTACAATGAGCAGTTCTTC
TRBJ1-1	TRBD1	NA	TRBV6-4	CASSGTGHTEAFF	TGTGCCAGCAGCGGGACAGGGCACACTGAAGCTTTCTTT
TRBJ1-1	NA	NA	TRBV7-2	CASSLEWGLNTEAFF	TGTGCCAGCAGCTTAGAGTGGGGCTTGAACACTGAAGCTTTCTTT